One and the same sample provided the 4 T cell receptor beta chains below, sequenced in a study of early T cells in non-severe SARS-CoV-2 infection. Each CDR3 protein is one row after TCRdb ran MiXCR on the 5' RACE reads. The data show nearly 80,000 distinct CDR3 sequences, around 13% seen once. The specimen was whole blood. Receptor source: an adult who was a healthcare worker with PCR-confirmed SARS-CoV-2 infection or an uninfected control (not recorded which).

The rearrangement links TRBV10-1 to TRBJ1-4, with 7 bases identical to TRBD1. The CDR3 extends over 16 amino acids. Trimming at V came to 6 bases and at J to 10 bases, leaving 17 bases not matched to a gene. CDR1 WNHNN and CDR2 SYGVQD come from the germline V gene (reference sequence). The CDR3 reads CASRMHRDSFRGKLFF. CDR3 coding DNA: TGCGCCAGCAGGATGCACCGGGACAGCTTTCGAGGAAAACTGTTTTTT.

Ten or more counts support this clonotype. The J gene is TRBJ1-1, the V gene TRBV7-9; TRBD1 is a possible D gene (6 bases). The CDR3 runs 14 residues. The V gene's germline CDR1 is SEHNR and CDR2 FQNEAQ (reference sequence). V was pared by 5 bases and J by 1 base, with 11 bases between. CDR3 in amino acids: CASSIQGWNTEAFF. In DNA form, the CDR3 reads TGTGCCAGCAGCATACAGGGATGGAACACTGAAGCTTTCTTT.

By sample share, this clonotype is medium-sized. This chain joins TRBV11-2 and TRBJ1-6; a weak D match, TRBD1 (5 bases). Germline CDR1 SGHAT, CDR2 FQNNGV. V was cut by 0 bases and J by 13 bases, with 13 bases left in between. This CDR3 comprises 14 residues. CDR3 DNA: TGTGCCAGCAGCTTAGACCCAGGGACGAGGCCCCTCCACTTT. This translates into CASSLDPGTRPLHF. Full variable domain (rest looked up from reference TRBV11-2 and TRBJ1-6): EAGVAQSPRYKIIEKRQSVAFWCNPISGHATLYWYQQILGQGPKLLIQFQNNGVVDDSQLPKDRFSAERLKGVDSTLKIQPAKLEDSAVYLCASSLDPGTRPLHFGNGTRLTVT.

The chain uses TRBV6-2 or TRBV6-3 and TRBJ2-1, with D maybe TRBD2 (7 bases). Germline CDR1 MNHEY, CDR2 SVGEGT. V gave up 5 bases and J gave up 3 bases, with 17 bases separating them. The CDR3 extends over 16 amino acids. The CDR3 DNA reads as TGTGCCAGCAGTCTTCTCCGAGGGGGGGTCTACAATGAGCAGTTCTTC. This gives the protein CASSLLRGGVYNEQFF.